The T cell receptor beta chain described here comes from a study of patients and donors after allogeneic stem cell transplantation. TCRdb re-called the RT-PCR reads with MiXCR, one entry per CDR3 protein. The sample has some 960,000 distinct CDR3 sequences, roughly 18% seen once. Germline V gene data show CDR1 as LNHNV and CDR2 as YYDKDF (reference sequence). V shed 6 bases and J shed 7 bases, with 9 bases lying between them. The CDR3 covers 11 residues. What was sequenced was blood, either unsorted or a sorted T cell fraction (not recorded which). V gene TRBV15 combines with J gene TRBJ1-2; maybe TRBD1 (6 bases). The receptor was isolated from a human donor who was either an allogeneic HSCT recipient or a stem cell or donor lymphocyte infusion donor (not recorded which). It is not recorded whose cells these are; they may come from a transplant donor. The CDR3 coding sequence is TGTGCCACCAGTCCAGGGGTTGGCTACACCTTC. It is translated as CATSPGVGYTF.